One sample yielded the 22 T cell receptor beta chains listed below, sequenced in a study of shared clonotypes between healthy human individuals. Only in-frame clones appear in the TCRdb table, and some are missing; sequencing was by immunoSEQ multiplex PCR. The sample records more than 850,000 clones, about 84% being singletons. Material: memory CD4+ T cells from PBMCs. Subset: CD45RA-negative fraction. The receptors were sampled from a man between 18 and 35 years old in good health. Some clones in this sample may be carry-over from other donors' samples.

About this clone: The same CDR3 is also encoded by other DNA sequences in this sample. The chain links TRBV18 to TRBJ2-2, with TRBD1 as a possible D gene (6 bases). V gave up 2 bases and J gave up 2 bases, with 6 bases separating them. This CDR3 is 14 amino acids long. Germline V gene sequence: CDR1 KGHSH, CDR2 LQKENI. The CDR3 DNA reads TGTGCCAGCTCACCAGGGGGCAACACCGGGGAGCTGTTTTTT. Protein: CASSPGGNTGELFF. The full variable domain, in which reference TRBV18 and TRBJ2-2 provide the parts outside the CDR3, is NAGVMQNPRHLVRRRGQEARLRCSPMKGHSHVYWYRQLPEEGLKFMVYLQKENIIDESGMPKERFSAEFPKEGPSILRIQQVVRGDSAAYFCASSPGGNTGELFFGEGSRLTVL.

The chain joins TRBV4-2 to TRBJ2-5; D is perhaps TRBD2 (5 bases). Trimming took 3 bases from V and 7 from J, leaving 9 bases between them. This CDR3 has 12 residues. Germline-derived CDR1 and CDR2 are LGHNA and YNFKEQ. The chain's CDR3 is CASSQEERTQYF. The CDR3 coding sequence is TGTGCCAGCAGCCAGGAGGAACGGACCCAGTACTTC.

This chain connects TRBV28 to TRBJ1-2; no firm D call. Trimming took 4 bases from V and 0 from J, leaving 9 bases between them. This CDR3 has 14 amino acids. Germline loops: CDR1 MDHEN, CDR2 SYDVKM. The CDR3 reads CASSSLGSNYGYTF. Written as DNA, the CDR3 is TGTGCCAGCAGTTCTCTCGGGTCTAACTATGGCTACACCTTC.

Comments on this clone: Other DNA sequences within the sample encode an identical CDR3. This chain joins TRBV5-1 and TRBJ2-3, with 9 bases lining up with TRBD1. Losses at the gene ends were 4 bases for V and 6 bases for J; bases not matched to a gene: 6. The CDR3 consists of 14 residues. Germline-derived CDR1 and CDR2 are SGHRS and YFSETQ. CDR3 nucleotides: TGCGCCAGCAGCATCGGACAGGGGACCGATACGCAGTATTTT. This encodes CASSIGQGTDTQYF.

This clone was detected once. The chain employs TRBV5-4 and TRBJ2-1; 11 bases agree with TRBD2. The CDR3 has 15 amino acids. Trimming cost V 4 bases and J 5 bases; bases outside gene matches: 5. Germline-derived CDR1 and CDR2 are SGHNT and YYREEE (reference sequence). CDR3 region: CASSVAGLADNEQFF. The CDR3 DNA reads TGTGCCAGCAGCGTGGCGGGACTAGCGGACAATGAGCAGTTCTTC. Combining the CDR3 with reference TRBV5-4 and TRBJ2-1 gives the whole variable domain ETGVTQSPTHLIKTRGQQVTLRCSSQSGHNTVSWYQQALGQGPQFIFQYYREEENGRGNFPPRFSGLQFPNYSSELNVNALELDDSALYLCASSVAGLADNEQFFGPGTRLTVL.

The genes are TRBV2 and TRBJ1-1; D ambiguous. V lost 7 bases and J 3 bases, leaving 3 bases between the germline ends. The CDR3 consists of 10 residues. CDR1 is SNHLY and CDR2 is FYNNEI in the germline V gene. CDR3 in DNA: TGTGCCAGCAAAGACACTGAAGCTTTCTTT. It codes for CASKDTEAFF.

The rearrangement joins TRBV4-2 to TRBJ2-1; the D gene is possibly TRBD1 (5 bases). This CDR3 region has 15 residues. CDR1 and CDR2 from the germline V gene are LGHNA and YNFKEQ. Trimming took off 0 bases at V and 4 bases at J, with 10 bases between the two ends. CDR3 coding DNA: TGTGCCAGCAGCCAAGACCGACAGTTGTACAATGAGCAGTTCTTC. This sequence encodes CASSQDRQLYNEQFF.

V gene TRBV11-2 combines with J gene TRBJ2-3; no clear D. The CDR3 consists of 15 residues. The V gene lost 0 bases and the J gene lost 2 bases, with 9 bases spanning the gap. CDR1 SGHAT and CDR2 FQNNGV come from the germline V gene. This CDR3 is CASSLEAPYTDTQYF. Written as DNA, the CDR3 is TGTGCCAGCAGCTTAGAAGCACCCTACACAGATACGCAGTATTTT.

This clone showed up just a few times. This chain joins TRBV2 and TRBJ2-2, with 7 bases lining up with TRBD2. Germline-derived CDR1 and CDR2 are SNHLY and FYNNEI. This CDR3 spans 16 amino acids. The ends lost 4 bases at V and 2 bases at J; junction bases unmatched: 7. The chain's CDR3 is CASSVEGGLNTGELFF. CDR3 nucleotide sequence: TGTGCCAGCAGTGTGGAGGGAGGGTTAAACACCGGGGAGCTGTTTTTT.

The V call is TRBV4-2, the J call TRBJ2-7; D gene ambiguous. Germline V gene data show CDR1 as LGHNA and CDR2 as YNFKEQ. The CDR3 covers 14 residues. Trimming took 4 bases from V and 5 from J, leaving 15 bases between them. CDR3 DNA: TGTGCCAGCAGCCCACAGTCAAGTTCAGACGAGCAGTACTTC. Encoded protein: CASSPQSSSDEQYF.

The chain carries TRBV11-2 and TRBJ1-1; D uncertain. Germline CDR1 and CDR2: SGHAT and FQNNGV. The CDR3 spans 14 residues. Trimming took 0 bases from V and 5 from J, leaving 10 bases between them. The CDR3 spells CASSLDGHVTEAFF. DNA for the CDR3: TGTGCCAGCAGCTTAGATGGGCACGTAACTGAAGCTTTCTTT.

CDR3 nucleotide sequence: TGTGCCAGCAGCTCGGGCTATGGCTACACCTTC. Translation gives CASSSGYGYTF. The chain combines TRBV5-5 with TRBJ1-2; D unresolved. CDR1 is SGHKS, CDR2 YYEKEE, per germline (reference sequence). The CDR3 totals 11 residues. Trimming took 3 bases from V and 4 from J, leaving 4 bases between them.

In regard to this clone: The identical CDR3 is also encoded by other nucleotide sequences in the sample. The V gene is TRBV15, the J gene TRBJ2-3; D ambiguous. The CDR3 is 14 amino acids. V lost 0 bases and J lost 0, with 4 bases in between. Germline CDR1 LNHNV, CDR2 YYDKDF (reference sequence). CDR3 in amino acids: CATSRDSSTDTQYF. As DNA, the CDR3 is TGTGCCACCAGCAGAGATTCCAGCACAGATACGCAGTATTTT.

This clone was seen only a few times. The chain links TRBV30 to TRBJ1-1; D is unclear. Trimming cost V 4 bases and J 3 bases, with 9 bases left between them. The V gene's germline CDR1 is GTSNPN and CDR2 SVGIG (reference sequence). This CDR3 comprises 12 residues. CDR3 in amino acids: CAWTRWDTEAFF. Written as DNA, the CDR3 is TGTGCCTGGACGCGGTGGGACACTGAAGCTTTCTTT.

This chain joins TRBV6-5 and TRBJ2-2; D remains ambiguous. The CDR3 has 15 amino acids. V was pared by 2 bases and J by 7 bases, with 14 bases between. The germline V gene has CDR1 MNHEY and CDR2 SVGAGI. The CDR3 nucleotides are TGTGCCAGCAGTTACGGGCGTCAGGCTGGCGGGGAGCTGTTTTTT. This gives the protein CASSYGRQAGGELFF.

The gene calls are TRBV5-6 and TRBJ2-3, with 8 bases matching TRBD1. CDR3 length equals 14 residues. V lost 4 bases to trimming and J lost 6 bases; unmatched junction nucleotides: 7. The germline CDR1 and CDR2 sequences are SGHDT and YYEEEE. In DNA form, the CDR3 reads TGTGCCAGCAGCCCAGGGGGCGAATCCGATACGCAGTATTTT. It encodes CASSPGGESDTQYF.

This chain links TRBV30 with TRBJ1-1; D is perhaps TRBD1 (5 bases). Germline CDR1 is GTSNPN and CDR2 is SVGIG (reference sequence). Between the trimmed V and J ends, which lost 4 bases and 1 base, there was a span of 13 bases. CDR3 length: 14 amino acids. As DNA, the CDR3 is TGTGCCTGGACGCTGGACACCGAGAACACTGAAGCTTTCTTT. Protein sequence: CAWTLDTENTEAFF.

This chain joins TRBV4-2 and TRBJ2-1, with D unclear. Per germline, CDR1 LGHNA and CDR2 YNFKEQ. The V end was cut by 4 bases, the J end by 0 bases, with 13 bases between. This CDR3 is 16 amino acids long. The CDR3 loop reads CASSRQTSSSYNEQFF. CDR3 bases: TGTGCCAGCAGCCGTCAGACCTCTAGCTCCTACAATGAGCAGTTCTTC.

DNA of the CDR3: TGTGCCAGCGGTGAGGCCCGGGGCCAGGCCTATGGCTACACCTTC. Residues: CASGEARGQAYGYTF. This chain links TRBV28 with TRBJ1-2; D is perhaps TRBD1 (5 bases). The CDR3 contains 15 residues. CDR1 MDHEN and CDR2 SYDVKM come from the germline V gene. Trimming took off 8 bases at V and 4 bases at J, with 20 bases between the two ends.

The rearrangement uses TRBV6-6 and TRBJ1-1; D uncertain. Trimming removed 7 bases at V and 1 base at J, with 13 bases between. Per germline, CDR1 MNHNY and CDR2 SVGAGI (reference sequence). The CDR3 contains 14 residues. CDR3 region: CASTPLGGNTEAFF. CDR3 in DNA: TGTGCCAGCACCCCCTTGGGAGGGAACACTGAAGCTTTCTTT.

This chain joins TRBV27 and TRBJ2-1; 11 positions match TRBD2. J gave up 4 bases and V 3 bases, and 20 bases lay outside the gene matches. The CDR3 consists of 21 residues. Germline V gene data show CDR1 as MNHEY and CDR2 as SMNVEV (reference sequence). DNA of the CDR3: TGTGCCAGCAGTTTCCGAGCGACTGGGAAGACTAGCGGGAAGAGTTACAATGAGCAGTTCTTC. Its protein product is CASSFRATGKTSGKSYNEQFF.

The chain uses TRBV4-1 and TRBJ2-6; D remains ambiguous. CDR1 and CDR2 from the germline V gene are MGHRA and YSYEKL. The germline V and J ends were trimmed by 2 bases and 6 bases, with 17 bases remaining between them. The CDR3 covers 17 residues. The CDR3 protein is CASSQRVLGFEANVLTF. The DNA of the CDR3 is TGCGCCAGCAGCCAAAGGGTGTTAGGGTTTGAGGCCAACGTCCTGACTTTC.